Each of the 22 T cell receptor beta chains below was sequenced from the same sample in a study of long-term antiretroviral therapy in people with HIV. The immunoSEQ assay was v3.0, run at survey level. Clones were sequenced by immunoSEQ multiplex PCR, and TCRdb holds only the in-frame ones, with some missing. The sample contains 15,000 to 20,000 clones, roughly 80% of which appear only once. Material: unsorted PBMCs, obtained 0.6 years after starting antiretroviral therapy. Receptor source: a woman between 18 and 30 years old with HIV.

This chain connects TRBV7-6 to TRBJ1-4, with D perhaps matching TRBD1 (6 bases). Trimming took 2 bases from V and 6 from J, leaving 19 bases between them. The CDR3 has 17 residues. Germline lookup yields CDR1 SGHVS and CDR2 FNYEAQ. CDR3 protein: CASSLRSSGTIDEKLFF. The CDR3 DNA follows: TGTGCCAGCAGCTTAAGATCAAGTGGGACAATCGATGAAAAACTGTTTTTT.

The chain carries TRBV19 and TRBJ1-2; tentatively, D is TRBD1 (6 bases). Germline V gives CDR1 LNHDA, CDR2 SQIVND (reference sequence). The V end was cut by 10 bases, the J end by 5 bases, with 23 bases between. The CDR3 has 15 residues. CDR3: CATSSGPGGLYGYTF. As DNA, the CDR3 is TGTGCCACCTCCTCCGGACCCGGGGGCTTATATGGCTACACCTTC.

The chain uses TRBV9 and TRBJ2-7; 7 nucleotides match TRBD1. The V and J ends lost 0 bases and 5 bases, in that order; junction bases with no gene match: 2. CDR1 is SGDLS and CDR2 is YYNGEE in the germline V gene. CDR3 length equals 13 residues. The CDR3 loop reads CASSVVGGHEQYF. The CDR3 nucleotides are TGTGCCAGCAGCGTAGTAGGGGGCCACGAGCAGTACTTC.

The J gene is TRBJ1-1, the V gene TRBV5-8; D is possibly TRBD1 (6 bases). Germline CDR1 and CDR2: SGHTS and YDEGEE. Trimming removed 6 bases from V and 5 bases from J, with 17 bases in between. CDR3 length: 14 amino acids. The CDR3 region has the DNA TGTGCCAGCACCCTGGACAGCCGTTGGACTGAAGCTTTCTTT. Translated, it gives CASTLDSRWTEAFF.

The chain carries TRBV19 and TRBJ1-6, with D hard to call. Germline V CDR1 and CDR2: LNHDA, SQIVND (reference sequence). The CDR3 totals 15 residues. Deletions cut 4 bases from V and 5 bases from J, with 12 bases between. The CDR3 protein is CASSRAGGDNSPLHF. The CDR3 region has the DNA TGTGCCAGTAGTAGAGCGGGCGGGGATAATTCACCCCTCCACTTT.

CDR3 bases: TGTGCCAGCAGCCCCCGGGGAGGGGGCACAGATACGCAGTATTTT. Protein: CASSPRGGGTDTQYF. V gene TRBV7-6 combines with J gene TRBJ2-3, with 7 bases that match TRBD2. Germline V gene lookup returns CDR1 SGHVS and CDR2 FNYEAQ. The V segment lost 5 bases and the J segment 1 base; nucleotides outside the gene matches: 6. The CDR3 totals 15 residues.

V and J are TRBV29-1 and TRBJ2-3; TRBD2 matches at 10 bases. Per germline, CDR1 SQVTM and CDR2 ANQGSEA. This CDR3 contains 15 residues. V lost 8 bases, J lost 1 base, and 9 bases stayed unmatched. Here the CDR3 DNA reads TGCAGCCCCGAAGGTCTAGCGGGAGGCACAGATACGCAGTATTTT. This sequence encodes CSPEGLAGGTDTQYF.

The V and J genes are TRBV19 and TRBJ1-2, with D possibly matching TRBD1 (6 bases). Looked up from germline, CDR1 is LNHDA and CDR2 is SQIVND (reference sequence). V lost 5 bases and J lost 7, with 20 bases in between. This CDR3 region has 15 residues. The CDR3 spells CASSSYSQGSGGYTF. CDR3 DNA: TGTGCCAGTAGTTCTTACTCACAGGGATCGGGTGGCTACACCTTC.

J is TRBJ2-2 and V is TRBV2; 7 bases line up with TRBD2. The CDR3 contains 15 residues. The V gene end was trimmed by 6 bases and the J gene end by 2 bases; junction bases not matched to a gene: 6. Per germline, CDR1 SNHLY and CDR2 FYNNEI. Here the CDR3 reads CASRVTSDNTGELFF. CDR3 DNA: TGTGCCAGCAGGGTAACTAGCGACAACACCGGGGAGCTGTTTTTT.

This clone showed up just once. This chain connects TRBV11-2 to TRBJ1-1; a possible D gene is TRBD1 (5 bases). V was shortened by 6 bases and J by 4 bases, with 15 bases between the two germline ends. Germline V gene sequence: CDR1 SGHAT, CDR2 FQNNGV. This CDR3 comprises 14 residues. CDR3 DNA: TGTGCCAGCAGTTACGGCAGGGCTGGCACTGAAGCTTTCTTT. The encoded protein is CASSYGRAGTEAFF.

The DNA of the CDR3 is TGTGCCAGCAGCTTACAGGGGCGCACAGATACGCAGTATTTT. This codes for CASSLQGRTDTQYF. The chain recombines TRBV5-6 with TRBJ2-3, with 7 positions matching TRBD1. CDR1 is SGHDT, CDR2 YYEEEE, per germline. The CDR3 runs to 14 residues. V trimming: 2 bases; J trimming: 1 base; junction bases outside the gene matches: 1.

This clone was observed a single time. The gene calls are TRBV7-3 and TRBJ2-2, with 7 nucleotides matching TRBD2. Looked up from germline, CDR1 is SGHTA and CDR2 is FQGTGA. The CDR3 consists of 17 residues. The V gene end was trimmed by 1 base and the J gene end by 0 bases; junction bases not matched to a gene: 5. The CDR3 reads CASSLIAGIPNTGELFF. CDR3 nucleotide sequence: TGTGCCAGCAGCTTAATAGCGGGCATCCCGAACACCGGGGAGCTGTTTTTT. Looking up the rest from reference TRBV7-3 and TRBJ2-2 gives the full variable domain: GAGVSQTPSNKVTEKGKYVELRCDPISGHTALYWYRQSLGQGPEFLIYFQGTGAADDSGLPNDRFFAVRPEGSVSTLKIQRTERGDSAVYLCASSLIAGIPNTGELFFGEGSRLTVL.

The chain recombines TRBV19 with TRBJ2-7; weak D call: TRBD2 (6 bases). This CDR3 is 13 amino acids long. Trimming shortened V by 8 bases and J by 4 bases, and 15 bases separated the two germline ends. Germline CDR1 LNHDA, CDR2 SQIVND (reference sequence). The CDR3 DNA reads as TGTGCCAGTGGTCTTTGGGGAGGATACGAGCAGTACTTC. Its translation: CASGLWGGYEQYF.

The genes are TRBV7-8 and TRBJ1-1; D uncertain. Per germline, CDR1 SGHVS and CDR2 FQNEAQ. V lost 4 bases, J lost 0 bases, and 15 bases lay in between. The CDR3 has 16 amino acids. The CDR3 here is CASSSPSGSMNTEAFF. In DNA, the CDR3 is TGTGCCAGCAGCTCGCCCTCAGGATCCATGAACACTGAAGCTTTCTTT.

The chain employs TRBV5-1 and TRBJ1-3; no clear D gene. This CDR3 has 14 amino acids. Trimming removed 0 bases at V and 0 bases at J, with 4 bases between. CDR1 is SGHRS, CDR2 YFSETQ, per germline. The CDR3 nucleotides read TGCGCCAGCAGCTTGGACCTCTCTGGAAACACCATATATTTT. Translation: CASSLDLSGNTIYF. Drawing the rest from reference TRBV5-1 and TRBJ1-3, the complete variable domain is KAGVTQTPRYLIKTRGQQVTLSCSPISGHRSVSWYQQTPGQGLQFLFEYFSETQRNKGNFPGRFSGRQFSNSRSEMNVSTLELGDSALYLCASSLDLSGNTIYFGEGSWLTVV.

This chain connects TRBV7-2 to TRBJ1-5; D is perhaps TRBD1 (5 bases). The V end was cut by 3 bases, the J end by 6 bases, with 18 bases between. This CDR3 region has 16 residues. From germline, CDR1 is SGHTA and CDR2 FQGNSA. The CDR3 sequence is CASSFASGAQVQPQHF. In DNA, the CDR3 is TGTGCCAGCAGCTTCGCCAGTGGGGCACAGGTTCAGCCCCAGCATTTT.

The chain couples TRBV29-1 to TRBJ1-1; D possibly corresponds to TRBD1 (5 bases). Germline CDR1 reads SQVTM; CDR2 reads ANQGSEA. V lost 4 bases and J 0 bases, leaving 15 bases between the germline ends. This CDR3 has 15 amino acids. CDR3 loop: CSVGPGWGMNTEAFF. Here the CDR3 DNA reads TGCAGCGTTGGCCCAGGGTGGGGGATGAACACTGAAGCTTTCTTT.

The genes are TRBV4-1 and TRBJ1-1; TRBD1 matches at 7 bases. CDR3 length: 14 amino acids. Per germline, CDR1 MGHRA and CDR2 YSYEKL. V dropped 4 bases and J dropped 6; count of bases not matched to a gene: 8. This CDR3 is CASSPESRGSEAFF. In DNA form, the CDR3 reads TGCGCCAGCAGCCCGGAATCCAGGGGGTCTGAAGCTTTCTTT.

This clone appeared once. This sequence joins TRBV4-3 and TRBJ2-1; 12 bases map to TRBD1. Germline V gives CDR1 LGHNA, CDR2 YSLEER. This CDR3 contains 15 residues. After removal of 4 bases from V and 7 bases from J, the junction contained 5 bases not matched to a gene. The CDR3, as DNA: TGCGCCAGCAGCCGCGGGACAGGGGGCTTTAATGAGCAGTTCTTC. As protein: CASSRGTGGFNEQFF.

The J gene is TRBJ1-2, the V gene TRBV5-6; TRBD1 matches at 9 bases. Per germline, CDR1 SGHDT and CDR2 YYEEEE. The trim removed 0 bases at V and 9 bases at J, leaving 12 bases unmatched. There are 16 residues in the CDR3. The CDR3 region has the DNA TGTGCCAGCAGCTTGGCCGAAACAGGGGGCGCAGGTAGCTACACCTTC. Translation gives CASSLAETGGAGSYTF.

The CDR3 region is CASSGGQIQETQYF. Written as DNA, the CDR3 is TGTGCCAGCAGCGGGGGACAGATCCAAGAGACCCAGTACTTC. This rearrangement joins TRBV7-2 to TRBJ2-5; 7 bases are shared with TRBD1. V shed 5 bases, J shed 1 base, and the junction held 4 bases outside the gene matches. CDR3 length: 14 residues. Germline CDR1 SGHTA, CDR2 FQGNSA. Using reference TRBV7-2 and TRBJ2-5 for the parts outside the CDR3, the full variable domain is GAGVSQSPSNKVTEKGKDVELRCDPISGHTALYWYRQSLGQGLEFLIYFQGNSAPDKSGLPSDRFSAERTGGSVSTLTIQRTQQEDSAVYLCASSGGQIQETQYFGPGTRLLVL.

The gene calls are TRBV19 and TRBJ2-7, with D possibly matching TRBD1 (8 bases). The CDR3 has 14 residues. Germline V gives CDR1 LNHDA, CDR2 SQIVND (reference sequence). V was shortened by 9 bases and J by 2 bases, with 17 bases between the two germline ends. CDR3 sequence reads: CASAGGTGPYEQYF. The CDR3, as DNA: TGTGCCAGCGCCGGGGGGACAGGACCCTACGAGCAGTACTTC.